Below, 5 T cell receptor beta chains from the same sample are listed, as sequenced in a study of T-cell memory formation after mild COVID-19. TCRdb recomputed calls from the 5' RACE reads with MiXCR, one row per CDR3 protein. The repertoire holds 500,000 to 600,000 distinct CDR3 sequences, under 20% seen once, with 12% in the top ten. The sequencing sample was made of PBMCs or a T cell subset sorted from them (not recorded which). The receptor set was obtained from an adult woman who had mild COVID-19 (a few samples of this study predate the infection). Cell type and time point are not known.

This CDR3 is CASSSDGQGGNQPQHF. CDR3 DNA sequence: TGTGCCAGCAGCTCAGACGGACAGGGAGGCAATCAGCCCCAGCATTTT. V and J are TRBV11-3 and TRBJ1-5; 8 bases line up with TRBD1. V dropped 4 bases and J dropped 2; count of bases not matched to a gene: 7. There are 16 residues in the CDR3. CDR1 and CDR2 from the germline V gene are SGHNT and YENEEA.

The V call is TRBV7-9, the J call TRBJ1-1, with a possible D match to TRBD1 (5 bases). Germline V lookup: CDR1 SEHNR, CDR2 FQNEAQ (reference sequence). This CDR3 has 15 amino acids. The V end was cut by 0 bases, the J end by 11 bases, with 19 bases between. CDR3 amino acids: CASSLATGTQKGAFF. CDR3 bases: TGTGCCAGCAGCTTAGCCACCGGGACCCAAAAGGGCGCTTTCTTT.

DNA of the CDR3: TGTGCCAGCAGTTGGAGGAGTTCCCCCTACGAGCAGTACTTC. This translates into CASSWRSSPYEQYF. The V and J genes are TRBV12-3 or TRBV12-4 and TRBJ2-7; D may be TRBD2 (5 bases). The CDR3 has 14 residues. Trimming took off 4 bases at V and 2 bases at J, with 12 bases between the two ends.

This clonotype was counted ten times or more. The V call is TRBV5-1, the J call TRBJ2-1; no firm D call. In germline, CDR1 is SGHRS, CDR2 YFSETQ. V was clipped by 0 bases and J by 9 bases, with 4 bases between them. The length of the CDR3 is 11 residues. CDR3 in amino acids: CASSLGVEQFF. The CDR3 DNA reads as TGCGCCAGCAGCTTGGGGGTTGAGCAGTTCTTC. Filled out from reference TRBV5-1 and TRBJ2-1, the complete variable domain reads KAGVTQTPRYLIKTRGQQVTLSCSPISGHRSVSWYQQTPGQGLQFLFEYFSETQRNKGNFPGRFSGRQFSNSRSEMNVSTLELGDSALYLCASSLGVEQFFGPGTRLTVL.

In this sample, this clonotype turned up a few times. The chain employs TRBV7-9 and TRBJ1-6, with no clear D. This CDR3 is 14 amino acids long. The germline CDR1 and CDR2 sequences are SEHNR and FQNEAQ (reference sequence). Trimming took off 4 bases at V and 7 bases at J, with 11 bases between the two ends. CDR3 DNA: TGTGCCAGCAGCTCCTCGGGCTACAATTCACCCCTCCACTTT. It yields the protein CASSSSGYNSPLHF.